These 12 T cell receptor beta chains were all obtained from the same sample, sequenced in a study of cytomegalovirus exposure and HLA in healthy donors. Data came from immunoSEQ multiplex PCR; TCRdb stores just in-frame clones and leaves some out. The sample yields under 75,000 clones, approximately 92% seen once. The specimen sequenced was PBMCs. The receptors originated from a man between 18 and 29 years old in good health and CMV-seropositive.

The genes are TRBV9 and TRBJ2-3; 7 nucleotides align to TRBD2. The germline V gene encodes CDR1 SGDLS and CDR2 YYNGEE. V was clipped by 4 bases and J by 4 bases; unmatched bases: 9. The CDR3 sequence is 15 residues long. This CDR3 reads CASSLLGGTPDTQYF. For the CDR3, the DNA is TGTGCCAGCAGCCTGTTGGGGGGGACCCCAGATACGCAGTATTTT.

V gene TRBV4-1 combines with J gene TRBJ2-3; D perhaps matches TRBD2 (7 bases). CDR3 length equals 16 residues. The germline V gene encodes CDR1 MGHRA and CDR2 YSYEKL. The germline V and J ends were trimmed by 6 bases and 6 bases, with 22 bases remaining between them. CDR3 sequence reads: CASRRLAEGGRDTQYF. In DNA form, the CDR3 reads TGCGCCAGCAGACGGCTAGCGGAGGGGGGGCGGGATACGCAGTATTTT.

V usage is TRBV7-9 and J usage is TRBJ1-1; 8 nucleotides match TRBD1. The CDR3 runs to 13 residues. Germline V gene sequence: CDR1 SEHNR, CDR2 FQNEAQ (reference sequence). The trim removed 5 bases at V and 11 bases at J, leaving 10 bases unmatched. The DNA of the CDR3 is TGTGCCAGCAGCCTAAGGACAGGGAGTATGGCTTTCTTT. Amino acids: CASSLRTGSMAFF.

The chain has TRBV12-1 and TRBJ2-7; TRBD2, as called in the table, went unchecked against the DNA. TRBV12-1 is assigned pseudogene status. This CDR3 spans 14 amino acids. In DNA form, the CDR3 reads TGTGCCAGCAGCGCCGACTCCAGCTCCTACGAGCAGTACTTC. This encodes CASSADSSSYEQYF.

This chain links TRBV19 with TRBJ1-5, with 7 bases aligning to TRBD1. V gave up 10 bases and J gave up 0 bases; unmatched junction bases: 6. The germline V gene encodes CDR1 LNHDA and CDR2 SQIVND (reference sequence). This CDR3 has 14 amino acids. This chain's CDR3 is CATTGAGSNQPQHF. The DNA for the CDR3 is TGTGCCACCACAGGGGCCGGTAGCAATCAGCCCCAGCATTTT.

The V gene is TRBV11-2, the J gene TRBJ2-7, with 7 positions matching TRBD1. The CDR3 runs to 13 residues. J lost 2 bases, V lost 8 bases, and 6 bases had no gene match. Per the germline V gene, CDR1 is SGHAT and CDR2 is FQNNGV. This CDR3 is CASSLTGAYEQYF. CDR3 in DNA: TGTGCCAGCTCGCTTACAGGGGCCTACGAGCAGTACTTC.

The rearrangement joins TRBV4-2 to TRBJ2-7, with 7 positions matching TRBD1. Trimming cost V 3 bases and J 3 bases; bases outside gene matches: 5. The CDR3 contains 14 residues. Germline CDR1 is LGHNA and CDR2 is YNFKEQ. The CDR3 loop is CASSQTTGNYEQYF. CDR3 bases: TGTGCCAGCAGCCAGACGACAGGGAACTACGAGCAGTACTTC.

The chain recombines TRBV18 with TRBJ1-3, with 9 nucleotides matching TRBD1. The CDR3 totals 15 residues. CDR1 is KGHSH and CDR2 is LQKENI in the germline V gene. V was clipped by 3 bases and J by 4 bases; unmatched bases: 4. This chain's CDR3 is CASSPTGQGGNTIYF. DNA for the CDR3: TGTGCCAGCTCACCCACGGGACAGGGCGGAAACACCATATATTTT. The entire variable domain, with the rest obtained from reference TRBV18 and TRBJ1-3, is as follows: NAGVMQNPRHLVRRRGQEARLRCSPMKGHSHVYWYRQLPEEGLKFMVYLQKENIIDESGMPKERFSAEFPKEGPSILRIQQVVRGDSAAYFCASSPTGQGGNTIYFGEGSWLTVV.

This chain connects TRBV6-1 to TRBJ2-2; 11 nucleotides line up with TRBD2. V shed 4 bases and J 3 bases; nucleotides not matched to a gene: 4. The CDR3 length is 16 residues. Germline CDR1 reads MNHNS; CDR2 reads SASEGT. In DNA, the CDR3 is TGTGCCAGCAGTGTGACTAGCGGGGACTACACCGGGGAGCTGTTTTTT. It encodes CASSVTSGDYTGELFF.

This clone was detected once. The rearrangement joins TRBV6-1 to TRBJ2-7, with TRBD1 matching over 9 bases. Germline CDR1 MNHNS, CDR2 SASEGT. This CDR3 contains 15 residues. Germline trimming cut 6 bases from V and 3 bases from J; bases unmatched to any gene: 9. The CDR3: CASSLAQGAVYEQYF. For the CDR3, the DNA is TGTGCCAGCAGCCTCGCACAGGGGGCTGTCTACGAGCAGTACTTC.

The rearrangement links TRBV7-6 to TRBJ2-7; possible D gene TRBD2, 6 bases. The V gene lost 1 base and the J gene lost 2 bases, with 9 bases spanning the gap. This CDR3 is 14 amino acids long. Germline values: CDR1 SGHVS, CDR2 FNYEAQ. For the CDR3, the DNA is TGTGCCAGCAGCTTAGGTGGGGGGACCTACGAGCAGTACTTC. Translating it yields CASSLGGGTYEQYF. The full variable domain, with the rest looked up from reference TRBV7-6 and TRBJ2-7, is GAGVSQSPRYKVTKRGQDVALRCDPISGHVSLYWYRQALGQGPEFLTYFNYEAQQDKSGLPNDRFSAERPEGSISTLTIQRTEQRDSAMYRCASSLGGGTYEQYFGPGTRLTVT.

The chain couples TRBV18 to TRBJ2-7; TRBD2 agrees at 7 bases. V lost 2 bases, J lost 3 bases, and 10 bases stayed unmatched. Germline V gene lookup returns CDR1 KGHSH and CDR2 LQKENI. This CDR3 has 16 amino acids. The CDR3 nucleotides are TGTGCCAGCTCACCAGGCGGGGCTAGCGGACGCTACGAGCAGTACTTC. Amino acid sequence: CASSPGGASGRYEQYF.